The rows below give T cell receptor beta chains drawn from one sample of a study of memory CD4+ T cells and cytomegalovirus serostatus. Sequencing was performed with immunoSEQ multiplex PCR; in TCRdb, only in-frame clones are kept and a portion is missing. The data contain around 50,000 clones, approximately 78% of them singletons. Input material: memory CD4+ T cells from blood. All receptors come from an adult in good health and CMV-seronegative. The CDR3 runs from the conserved cysteine through the conserved F or W. The order of the fields is V gene, clone size, J gene, D gene, CDR3 DNA, CDR3 protein. D genes are given only for firm matches. Rows give clone size only sometimes, using once, few, many, or a class for an expanded clone.

v_gene: TRBV5-6; abundance: .; j_gene: TRBJ2-3; d_gene: .; CDR3nt: TGTGCCAGCAGCCTCGGGGACCTCGAAAATACGCAGTATTTT; CDR3aa: CASSLGDLENTQYF
v_gene: TRBV12-5; abundance: .; j_gene: TRBJ2-7; d_gene: .; CDR3nt: TGTGCTAGTGGTTTGAGTGGGGGGGAGCAGTACTTC; CDR3aa: CASGLSGGEQYF
v_gene: TRBV30; abundance: .; j_gene: TRBJ1-2; d_gene: .; CDR3nt: TGTGCCTGGGGCAGACCTAACTATGGCTACACCTTC; CDR3aa: CAWGRPNYGYTF
v_gene: TRBV10-3; abundance: .; j_gene: TRBJ2-7; d_gene: .; CDR3nt: TGTGCCATCAGTAACGGGCCCTACGAGCAGTACTTC; CDR3aa: CAISNGPYEQYF
v_gene: TRBV7-8; abundance: once; j_gene: TRBJ1-4; d_gene: TRBD1; CDR3nt: TGTGCCAGCAGCCCGAACAGGGGAACTAATGAAAAACTGTTTTTT; CDR3aa: CASSPNRGTNEKLFF
v_gene: TRBV5-1; abundance: .; j_gene: TRBJ2-1; d_gene: .; CDR3nt: TGCGCCAGCAGCTCCTTCGGGACCACTAGCCATGAGCAGTTCTTC; CDR3aa: CASSSFGTTSHEQFF
v_gene: TRBV29-1; abundance: .; j_gene: TRBJ1-1; d_gene: .; CDR3nt: TGCAGCGTTGAACTACAACCCTGGGCTGAAGCTTTCTTT; CDR3aa: CSVELQPWAEAFF
v_gene: TRBV29-1; abundance: few; j_gene: TRBJ2-1; d_gene: TRBD1; CDR3nt: TGCAGCGTTGTGGGGACAGGGCAGTTCTTC; CDR3aa: CSVVGTGQFF
v_gene: TRBV30; abundance: few; j_gene: TRBJ2-5; d_gene: .; CDR3nt: TGTGCCTGGAGTGTAATAGGAGGGCAGGAGACCCAGTACTTC; CDR3aa: CAWSVIGGQETQYF
v_gene: TRBV19; abundance: .; j_gene: TRBJ2-3; d_gene: TRBD1; CDR3nt: TGTGCCAGTAGTCCAACCCGGGGGACAGGTCTGTCAGATACGCAGTATTTT; CDR3aa: CASSPTRGTGLSDTQYF
v_gene: TRBV7-2; abundance: few; j_gene: TRBJ2-1; d_gene: .; CDR3nt: TGTGCCAGCAGCCCCGATGTTGGCTCCTACAATGAGCAGTTCTTC; CDR3aa: CASSPDVGSYNEQFF
v_gene: TRBV5-5; abundance: once; j_gene: TRBJ1-4; d_gene: .; CDR3nt: TGTGCCAGCAGCCAAGAAGTTAATGAAAAACTGTTTTTT; CDR3aa: CASSQEVNEKLFF
v_gene: TRBV5-6; abundance: .; j_gene: TRBJ2-7; d_gene: .; CDR3nt: TGTGCCAGCAGCTGGACCAGGATCTCGGACGAGCAGTACTTC; CDR3aa: CASSWTRISDEQYF
v_gene: TRBV7-2; abundance: .; j_gene: TRBJ2-7; d_gene: .; CDR3nt: TGTGCCACCGGACCTAAGACAGGTCCCTACGAGCAGTACTTC; CDR3aa: CATGPKTGPYEQYF
v_gene: TRBV19; abundance: once; j_gene: TRBJ2-1; d_gene: TRBD2; CDR3nt: TGTGCCAGTAGTACGGCGGGAGTTCGCTCCTACAATGAGCAGTTCTTC; CDR3aa: CASSTAGVRSYNEQFF
v_gene: TRBV4-1; abundance: .; j_gene: TRBJ2-1; d_gene: .; CDR3nt: TGCGCCAGCAGCCAATCGGTGCAGAACAATGAGCAGTTCTTC; CDR3aa: CASSQSVQNNEQFF
v_gene: TRBV6-5; abundance: .; j_gene: TRBJ1-1; d_gene: .; CDR3nt: TGTGCCAGCATCGTACCAGGGGACACTGAAGCTTTCTTT; CDR3aa: CASIVPGDTEAFF
v_gene: TRBV27; abundance: .; j_gene: TRBJ2-1; d_gene: .; CDR3nt: TGTGCCAGCAGTTTCCGAGGGGACTCAAACTACAATGAGCAGTTCTTC; CDR3aa: CASSFRGDSNYNEQFF
v_gene: TRBV13; abundance: .; j_gene: TRBJ1-2; d_gene: .; CDR3nt: TGTGCCAGCAGCTTAAAATCTCGTTCTACTAACTATGGCTACACCTTC; CDR3aa: CASSLKSRSTNYGYTF
v_gene: TRBV18; abundance: .; j_gene: TRBJ2-1; d_gene: .; CDR3nt: TGTGCCAGCTCACAGGCTAGCCTATACGATGAGCAGTTCTTC; CDR3aa: CASSQASLYDEQFF
v_gene: TRBV28; abundance: few; j_gene: TRBJ2-4; d_gene: TRBD1; CDR3nt: TGTGCCAGCAGTTTGGCGGCAGGGGGCGCGAGGGACATTCAGTACTTC; CDR3aa: CASSLAAGGARDIQYF
v_gene: TRBV7-9; abundance: .; j_gene: TRBJ1-4; d_gene: .; CDR3nt: TGTGCCAGCAGCGGGCTAGCAACTAATGAAAAACTGTTTTTT; CDR3aa: CASSGLATNEKLFF
v_gene: TRBV13; abundance: .; j_gene: TRBJ1-1; d_gene: .; CDR3nt: TGTGCCAGCAGCACACGTATGGGACGGTCGAACACTGAAGCTTTCTTT; CDR3aa: CASSTRMGRSNTEAFF
v_gene: TRBV7-2; abundance: once; j_gene: TRBJ2-7; d_gene: TRBD2; CDR3nt: TGTGCCAGCAGCCTACGCCCGACTAGCGGGAGTCCATACGAGCAGTACTTC; CDR3aa: CASSLRPTSGSPYEQYF
v_gene: TRBV18; abundance: .; j_gene: TRBJ2-5; d_gene: .; CDR3nt: TGTGCCAGCTCACGGGGCAGCAACCAAGAGACCCAGTACTTC; CDR3aa: CASSRGSNQETQYF
v_gene: TRBV2; abundance: .; j_gene: TRBJ2-1; d_gene: TRBD2; CDR3nt: TGTGCCAGCCTAGCGGGAGGGCCGGTCAATGAGCAGTTCTTC; CDR3aa: CASLAGGPVNEQFF
v_gene: TRBV30; abundance: .; j_gene: TRBJ1-2; d_gene: .; CDR3nt: TGTGCCTGGAGCCAGGACGAGAACTATGGCTACACCTTC; CDR3aa: CAWSQDENYGYTF
v_gene: TRBV28; abundance: .; j_gene: TRBJ1-5; d_gene: .; CDR3nt: TGTGCCAGCAGCACGGGAGATTATAGCAATCAGCCCCAGCATTTT; CDR3aa: CASSTGDYSNQPQHF
v_gene: TRBV5-4; abundance: .; j_gene: TRBJ2-1; d_gene: TRBD2; CDR3nt: TGTGCCAGCAGCGGGGGGGGGACTAGCTTAAATGAGCAGTTCTTC; CDR3aa: CASSGGGTSLNEQFF
v_gene: TRBV6-1; abundance: few; j_gene: TRBJ1-1; d_gene: TRBD1; CDR3nt: TGTGCCAGCAGTGGTCCGGGACAGTGGAACACTGAAGCTTTCTTT; CDR3aa: CASSGPGQWNTEAFF
v_gene: TRBV6-1; abundance: .; j_gene: TRBJ1-1; d_gene: TRBD1; CDR3nt: TGTGCCAGCAGCCGGACAGGGCAGCTTGAAGCTTTCTTT; CDR3aa: CASSRTGQLEAFF
v_gene: TRBV18; abundance: .; j_gene: TRBJ1-1; d_gene: .; CDR3nt: TGTGCCAGCTCACCACCGAATTTGAACACTGAAGCTTTCTTT; CDR3aa: CASSPPNLNTEAFF
v_gene: TRBV27; abundance: .; j_gene: TRBJ1-4; d_gene: TRBD1; CDR3nt: TGTGCCAGCAGTCCACAGGGGGCAACTAATGAAAAACTGTTTTTT; CDR3aa: CASSPQGATNEKLFF
v_gene: TRBV29-1; abundance: .; j_gene: TRBJ1-4; d_gene: .; CDR3nt: TGCAGCGCCCGGGAGGGAACTAATGAAAAACTGTTTTTT; CDR3aa: CSAREGTNEKLFF
v_gene: TRBV13; abundance: .; j_gene: TRBJ1-2; d_gene: TRBD1; CDR3nt: TGTGCCAGCAGGTCGACAGGGAGTATTGGCTACACCTTC; CDR3aa: CASRSTGSIGYTF
v_gene: TRBV2; abundance: .; j_gene: TRBJ2-5; d_gene: TRBD2; CDR3nt: TGTGCCAGCTGCAGCGGGACCCAAGAGACCCAGTACTTC; CDR3aa: CASCSGTQETQYF
v_gene: TRBV7-9; abundance: .; j_gene: TRBJ1-1; d_gene: .; CDR3nt: TGTGCCAGCAGCGATTCAGGGAGGGCTCGAGCTTTCTTT; CDR3aa: CASSDSGRARAFF
v_gene: TRBV12-5; abundance: few; j_gene: TRBJ2-3; d_gene: TRBD2; CDR3nt: TGTGCTAGTGGTTCCAACCTAGCGGGAGGGCCGGGGGCGCAGTATTTT; CDR3aa: CASGSNLAGGPGAQYF
v_gene: TRBV7-9; abundance: .; j_gene: TRBJ2-1; d_gene: .; CDR3nt: TGTGCCAGCAGCTTAAGAGACAGGGAGGAGTTCTTC; CDR3aa: CASSLRDREEFF
v_gene: TRBV7-2; abundance: few; j_gene: TRBJ2-1; d_gene: TRBD2; CDR3nt: TGTGCCAGCAGCTTAGAGGGGACTAGCGGGAGGTTCTACAATGAGCAGTTCTTC; CDR3aa: CASSLEGTSGRFYNEQFF
v_gene: TRBV18; abundance: once; j_gene: TRBJ2-5; d_gene: .; CDR3nt: TGTGCCAGCTCACCAACTCTAGGCAGGGTGGGCGAGACCCAGTACTTC; CDR3aa: CASSPTLGRVGETQYF
v_gene: TRBV5-4; abundance: .; j_gene: TRBJ2-7; d_gene: .; CDR3nt: TGTGCCAGCAGCCGCCGGGAATCATTTGCCTACGAGCAGTACTTC; CDR3aa: CASSRRESFAYEQYF
v_gene: TRBV4-2; abundance: .; j_gene: TRBJ2-7; d_gene: TRBD1; CDR3nt: TGTGCCAGCAGCCAACCCGGACAGGGTCCCGAGCAGTACTTC; CDR3aa: CASSQPGQGPEQYF
v_gene: TRBV4-1; abundance: few; j_gene: TRBJ2-1; d_gene: TRBD2; CDR3nt: TGCGCCAGCAGCCAAGCCTCCGGGGGAGGGTCCTACAATGAGCAGTTCTTC; CDR3aa: CASSQASGGGSYNEQFF
v_gene: TRBV27; abundance: .; j_gene: TRBJ2-2; d_gene: TRBD1; CDR3nt: TGTGCCAGCAGTCCGACTCCGGGACAGGGGTTTCGGGGCGGGGAGCTGTTTTTT; CDR3aa: CASSPTPGQGFRGGELFF
v_gene: TRBV19; abundance: .; j_gene: TRBJ2-5; d_gene: TRBD1; CDR3nt: TGTGCCAGTAGTTGGGGGACAGGTCCGGGGAGGGAGACCCAGTACTTC; CDR3aa: CASSWGTGPGRETQYF
v_gene: TRBV10-3; abundance: .; j_gene: TRBJ2-7; d_gene: TRBD1; CDR3nt: TGTGCCATCAGGACCGAGACAGGGCTAGGCGAGCAGTACTTC; CDR3aa: CAIRTETGLGEQYF
v_gene: TRBV7-9; abundance: .; j_gene: TRBJ1-2; d_gene: .; CDR3nt: TGTGCCAGCAGCCTCCATACCCTGGCGTTGGGCTACACCTTC; CDR3aa: CASSLHTLALGYTF
v_gene: TRBV27; abundance: .; j_gene: TRBJ2-3; d_gene: .; CDR3nt: TGTGCCAGCGCCAGGGGATATAGCACAGATACGCAGTATTTT; CDR3aa: CASARGYSTDTQYF
v_gene: TRBV5-1; abundance: .; j_gene: TRBJ2-6; d_gene: .; CDR3nt: TGCGCCAGCAGCTTGGCGGGAGCTGGGGCCAACGTCCTGACTTTC; CDR3aa: CASSLAGAGANVLTF
v_gene: TRBV29-1; abundance: .; j_gene: TRBJ2-5; d_gene: .; CDR3nt: TGCAGCGTCCTCCAGCCCCAAGAGACCCAGTACTTC; CDR3aa: CSVLQPQETQYF
v_gene: TRBV30; abundance: .; j_gene: TRBJ1-3; d_gene: .; CDR3nt: TGTGCCTGGAGTGTAGGGGGGCCTAACACCATATATTTT; CDR3aa: CAWSVGGPNTIYF
v_gene: TRBV29-1; abundance: .; j_gene: TRBJ2-5; d_gene: .; CDR3nt: TGCAGCGTCGTTCCGGCCACAGAGACCCAGTACTTC; CDR3aa: CSVVPATETQYF
v_gene: TRBV7-2; abundance: .; j_gene: TRBJ2-2; d_gene: TRBD2; CDR3nt: TGTGCCAGCAGACAAGGGGTAGCGGGAACTGGGGAGCTGTTTTTT; CDR3aa: CASRQGVAGTGELFF
v_gene: TRBV2; abundance: .; j_gene: TRBJ1-2; d_gene: .; CDR3nt: TGTGCCAGCAGTGAAACGGGAAACTATGGCTACACCTTC; CDR3aa: CASSETGNYGYTF
v_gene: TRBV29-1; abundance: .; j_gene: TRBJ1-3; d_gene: .; CDR3nt: TGCAGCGTTGTCAGGGGCTCTGGAAACACCATATATTTT; CDR3aa: CSVVRGSGNTIYF
v_gene: TRBV5-4; abundance: .; j_gene: TRBJ1-4; d_gene: .; CDR3nt: TGTGCCAGCAGCTTGGGAGACGCAGGGCGAGGGGAAAAACTGTTTTTT; CDR3aa: CASSLGDAGRGEKLFF
v_gene: TRBV7-2; abundance: .; j_gene: TRBJ1-6; d_gene: TRBD1; CDR3nt: TGTGCCAGCACCGTCACAGGGGCCTCACCCCTCCACTTT; CDR3aa: CASTVTGASPLHF
v_gene: TRBV30; abundance: .; j_gene: TRBJ2-7; d_gene: .; CDR3nt: TGTGCCTGGACGTTACAGCCAGGGGCCTACGAGCAGTACTTC; CDR3aa: CAWTLQPGAYEQYF
v_gene: TRBV7-2; abundance: .; j_gene: TRBJ1-5; d_gene: .; CDR3nt: TGTGCCAGCAGCTTAGTTCAGTTCAATCAGCCCCAGCATTTT; CDR3aa: CASSLVQFNQPQHF